Below, 25 T cell receptor beta chains from the same sample are listed, as sequenced in a study of blood T cell repertoires in COVID-19. The method was immunoSEQ multiplex PCR; TCRdb's version includes in-frame clones alone and lacks a portion of them. Of 40,000 to 50,000 clones in the sample, more than 85% were seen once. The sample was PBMCs or T cells enriched from blood (not recorded which). The receptors stem from a woman in her fifties or sixties who had recovered from COVID-19.

This sequence joins TRBV11-2 and TRBJ2-7, with TRBD1 identical over 8 bases. The V gene's germline CDR1 is SGHAT and CDR2 FQNNGV. This CDR3 comprises 17 residues. V lost 1 base to trimming and J lost 0 bases; unmatched junction nucleotides: 8. CDR3 residues: CASSLARGQASSYEQYF. In DNA form, the CDR3 reads TGTGCCAGCAGCTTAGCTCGGGGACAGGCAAGCTCCTACGAGCAGTACTTC.

This clone was recorded only once. The rearrangement links TRBV18 to TRBJ2-6; D gene unclear. The CDR3 contains 17 residues. In germline, CDR1 is KGHSH, CDR2 LQKENI. V was cut by 0 bases and J by 0 bases, with 9 bases left in between. The CDR3, as DNA: TGTGCCAGCTCACCACCGTCGGTTTACTCTGGGGCCAACGTCCTGACTTTC. It encodes CASSPPSVYSGANVLTF.

To note about this clone: Its ends do not fully match the called genes, so a read error is possible. The CDR3 loop is CASSVAGDSGVPFF. In DNA form, the CDR3 reads TGTGCCAGCAGCGTAGCCGGAGACTCCGGGGTCCCTTTCTTC. The chain couples TRBV7-9 to TRBJ2-1, with D possibly being TRBD2 (5 bases). The CDR3 is 14 amino acids. CDR1 and CDR2 (germline): SEHNR, FQNEAQ (reference sequence).

The chain is built from TRBV6-6 and TRBJ2-7, with D unclear. The length of the CDR3 is 13 residues. The germline V gene has CDR1 MNHNY and CDR2 SVGAGI (reference sequence). V was shortened by 0 bases and J by 3 bases, with 6 bases between the two germline ends. CDR3 DNA sequence: TGTGCCAGCAGTTACTCAAGGAGCTACGAGCAGTACTTC. It translates to CASSYSRSYEQYF.

The rearrangement uses TRBV19 and TRBJ2-1; 10 bases map to TRBD1. Germline CDR1 LNHDA, CDR2 SQIVND (reference sequence). V lost 0 bases, J lost 2 bases, and 4 bases stayed unmatched. The CDR3 covers 17 residues. In nucleotides, the CDR3 is TGTGCCAGTAGTATAGAGGGACAGGGGCGTCCCTACAATGAGCAGTTCTTC. This gives the protein CASSIEGQGRPYNEQFF.

V usage is TRBV9 and J usage is TRBJ2-7; no firm D call. CDR1 SGDLS and CDR2 YYNGEE come from the germline V gene. Deletions cut 0 bases from V and 2 bases from J, with 15 bases between. The CDR3 sequence is 16 residues long. CDR3 nucleotides: TGTGCCAGCAGCGTAGCTGAGGCGTCAACGGCCTACGAGCAGTACTTC. Translation gives CASSVAEASTAYEQYF.

The CDR3 DNA sequence: TGTGCCAGTACCCCGACTAGCGGGATCTTATACAATGAGCAGTTCTTC. Residues: CASTPTSGILYNEQFF. The chain joins TRBV19 to TRBJ2-1; 11 positions agree with TRBD2. CDR1 is LNHDA, CDR2 SQIVND, per germline (reference sequence). The junction had 9 bases not matched to a gene; V was cut back by 7 bases and J by 4 bases. There are 16 residues in the CDR3.

The V and J genes are TRBV6-5 and TRBJ1-5; 10 bases align to TRBD1. The CDR3 is 15 residues long. Germline CDR1 and CDR2: MNHEY and SVGAGI. Trimming at V came to 5 bases and at J to 5 bases, leaving 6 bases not matched to a gene. DNA for the CDR3: TGTGCCAGCAGTCCAGGGACAGGGGCATATCAGCCCCAGCATTTT. Translating gives CASSPGTGAYQPQHF.

The CDR3 DNA reads as TGCAGTGCTCTGACTAGCGAAACGCAGTATTTT. Its translation: CSALTSETQYF. The chain combines TRBV20-1 with TRBJ2-3, with 8 bases identical to TRBD2. CDR3 length: 11 amino acids. J lost 9 bases, V lost 5 bases, and 4 bases had no gene match. Per germline, CDR1 DFQATT and CDR2 SNEGSKA (reference sequence).

The chain has TRBV19 and TRBJ2-2; TRBD1 matches 9 bases. Germline-derived CDR1 and CDR2 are LNHDA and SQIVND (reference sequence). The V segment lost 4 bases and the J segment 6 bases; nucleotides outside the gene matches: 3. CDR3 length equals 14 residues. DNA of the CDR3: TGTGCCAGTAGTAGAACAGGGGGCTCCGGGGAGCTGTTTTTT. Encoded protein: CASSRTGGSGELFF.

This clone has a handful of counts. V gene TRBV6-2 or TRBV6-3 combines with J gene TRBJ1-3, with D possibly TRBD1 on 6 matching bases. Trimming took off 2 bases at V and 3 bases at J, with 8 bases between the two ends. This CDR3 is built from 14 residues. Germline loops: CDR1 MNHEY, CDR2 SVGEGT. CDR3 nucleotide sequence: TGTGCCAGCAGTTACGCCAGGGGTGGAAACACCATATATTTT. It specifies CASSYARGGNTIYF.

The chain uses TRBV18 and TRBJ1-1; D perhaps matches TRBD1 (6 bases). Between the trimmed V and J ends, which lost 0 bases and 7 bases, there was a span of 12 bases. The CDR3 covers 14 residues. The germline V gene has CDR1 KGHSH and CDR2 LQKENI. This chain's CDR3 is CASSPPSGAIEAFF. The CDR3 nucleotides read TGTGCCAGCTCACCACCGTCAGGGGCCATTGAAGCTTTCTTT.

This chain links TRBV3-1 (or the pseudogene TRBV3-2) with TRBJ1-2, with 7 bases lining up with TRBD1. Losses at the gene ends were 3 bases for V and 10 bases for J; bases not matched to a gene: 11. The CDR3 runs to 14 residues. Germline V CDR1 and CDR2: LGHDT, YNNKEL (reference sequence). CDR3 protein: CASSQPGQRQIYTF. The CDR3 DNA is TGTGCCAGCAGCCAGCCGGGACAGCGACAAATCTACACCTTC.

This clone came up once. The chain has TRBV4-1 and TRBJ1-3; 8 bases fit TRBD1. The length of the CDR3 is 19 residues. J gave up 0 bases and V 3 bases, and 13 bases lay outside the gene matches. Germline-derived CDR1 and CDR2 are MGHRA and YSYEKL. Here the CDR3 DNA reads TGCGCCAGCAGCCACCCTACCGGGACAGGACGGAGCTCTGGAAACACCATATATTTT. Translated: CASSHPTGTGRSSGNTIYF.

The chain is built from TRBV24-1 and TRBJ2-7; TRBD1 aligns across 8 bases. In germline, CDR1 is KGHDR, CDR2 SFDVKD. Trimming removed 7 bases from V and 7 bases from J; junction bases left unmatched: 5. The CDR3 covers 12 residues. The CDR3 loop reads CATSGTGGEQYF. In DNA form, the CDR3 reads TGTGCCACCAGCGGGACAGGAGGGGAGCAGTACTTC.

The V gene is TRBV5-6, the J gene TRBJ2-5; D not resolved. The V end was cut by 4 bases, the J end by 5 bases, with 12 bases between. The CDR3 loop spans 13 amino acids. The germline V gene has CDR1 SGHDT and CDR2 YYEEEE. CDR3 DNA: TGTGCCAGCAGCCTGTACACCGGGGAGACCCAGTACTTC. Translated: CASSLYTGETQYF. Using reference TRBV5-6 and TRBJ2-5 for the parts outside the CDR3, the full variable domain is DAGVTQSPTHLIKTRGQQVTLRCSPKSGHDTVSWYQQALGQGPQFIFQYYEEEERQRGNFPDRFSGHQFPNYSSELNVNALLLGDSALYLCASSLYTGETQYFGPGTRLLVL.

This sequence joins TRBV6-5 and TRBJ2-7, with 10 bases that match TRBD2. The CDR3 is 14 residues long. Germline V lookup: CDR1 MNHEY, CDR2 SVGAGI. The V and J ends lost 10 bases and 5 bases, in that order; junction bases with no gene match: 11. CDR3 nucleotides: TGTGCCATCCTAAGCGGGGGGGCGAACGACGAGCAGTACTTC. Its translation is CAILSGGANDEQYF.

This clone is a singleton in its sample. The chain links TRBV7-3 to TRBJ2-1; TRBD1 aligns across 9 bases. From germline, CDR1 is SGHTA and CDR2 FQGTGA. CDR3 size: 15 residues. The ends lost 4 bases at V and 6 bases at J; junction bases unmatched: 7. The CDR3 is CASSSTGGTGNEQFF. The CDR3 region has the DNA TGTGCCAGCAGCTCAACAGGGGGCACGGGCAATGAGCAGTTCTTC.

The gene calls are TRBV29-1 and TRBJ2-7; maybe TRBD2 (5 bases). V gave up 7 bases and J gave up 5 bases, with 18 bases separating them. The germline V gene has CDR1 SQVTM and CDR2 ANQGSEA. This CDR3 contains 13 residues. The DNA for the CDR3 is TGCAGCGCCATGCCGGACTCAAGCAACGAGCAGTACTTC. It specifies CSAMPDSSNEQYF.

The V and J genes are TRBV29-1 and TRBJ1-3; 7 bases align to TRBD1. Germline loops: CDR1 SQVTM, CDR2 ANQGSEA. Losses at the gene ends were 6 bases for V and 2 bases for J; bases not matched to a gene: 4. There are 13 residues in the CDR3. CDR3 protein: CSVRQGAGNTIYF. In DNA form, the CDR3 reads TGCAGCGTGAGGCAGGGGGCTGGAAACACCATATATTTT.

V gene TRBV6-6 combines with J gene TRBJ1-2; the D is unclear. The CDR3 spans 13 residues. The ends were cut back, 0 bases at V and 8 bases at J, with 10 bases in the middle. Germline-derived CDR1 and CDR2 are MNHNY and SVGAGI (reference sequence). CDR3 DNA sequence: TGTGCCAGCAGTTACTCGTCCCGGGAGGGCTACACCTTC. Protein sequence: CASSYSSREGYTF.

This chain uses TRBV24-1 with TRBJ2-1, with 9 bases fitting TRBD1. The CDR3 sequence is 16 residues long. V gave up 3 bases and J gave up 8 bases; unmatched junction bases: 10. Germline V CDR1 and CDR2: KGHDR, SFDVKD. The CDR3 loop is CATSDPEGQGQDEQFF. Here the CDR3 DNA reads TGTGCCACCAGTGATCCGGAGGGACAGGGTCAGGATGAGCAGTTCTTC.

The chain's CDR3 is CASSPRFSYNSPLHF. For the CDR3, the DNA is TGTGCCAGCAGTCCCAGATTCTCCTATAATTCACCCCTCCACTTT. The chain has TRBV27 and TRBJ1-6; D remains unclear. This CDR3 has 15 amino acids. Germline assignment: CDR1 MNHEY and CDR2 SMNVEV (reference sequence). V was shortened by 5 bases and J by 0 bases, with 8 bases between the two germline ends.

V gene TRBV29-1 combines with J gene TRBJ2-1; D not certain. Germline CDR1 is SQVTM and CDR2 is ANQGSEA. Trimming removed 4 bases from V and 4 bases from J, with 11 bases in between. The CDR3 is made up of 13 amino acids. The CDR3 protein is CSVARVGYNEQFF. CDR3 sequence (DNA): TGCAGCGTTGCCCGGGTCGGTTACAATGAGCAGTTCTTC.

The V gene is TRBV19, the J gene TRBJ2-1; 7 nucleotides line up with TRBD2. Germline V lookup: CDR1 LNHDA, CDR2 SQIVND (reference sequence). The CDR3 is 15 amino acids. J lost 4 bases, V lost 5 bases, and 8 bases had no gene match. The chain's CDR3 is CASSSGGGPYNEQFF. In nucleotides, the CDR3 is TGTGCCAGTAGTTCCGGGGGAGGGCCTTACAATGAGCAGTTCTTC.